Shown below are 32 T cell receptor beta chains from a single sample sequenced in a study of cytomegalovirus exposure and HLA in healthy donors. Generated by immunoSEQ multiplex PCR, the TCRdb table keeps only in-frame clones and is missing some. This sample carries about 63,000 clones, 89% of them seen once, and the ten largest clones take around 1.3%. The sequencing input was PBMCs. These TCRs come from a woman aged 18 to 35 in good health and CMV-seronegative.

This clone occurred a few times. The J gene is TRBJ2-7, the V gene TRBV5-5, with 7 nucleotides matching TRBD1. With V trimmed by 0 bases and J by 1 base, 10 bases remained unmatched. The CDR3 has 17 residues. In germline, CDR1 is SGHKS, CDR2 YYEKEE (reference sequence). CDR3 nucleotides: TGTGCCAGCAGCTTGGGGGACAGAGACGTCGTTTCCTACGAGCAGTACTTC. It is translated as CASSLGDRDVVSYEQYF. Full variable domain (missing parts from reference TRBV5-5 and TRBJ2-7): DAGVTQSPTHLIKTRGQQVTLRCSPISGHKSVSWYQQVLGQGPQFIFQYYEKEERGRGNFPDRFSARQFPNYSSELNVNALLLGDSALYLCASSLGDRDVVSYEQYFGPGTRLTVT.

This clone has just one count. The chain combines TRBV28 with TRBJ1-2, with 9 positions matching TRBD1. The CDR3 loop spans 15 amino acids. Germline V gene lookup returns CDR1 MDHEN and CDR2 SYDVKM. V gave up 6 bases and J gave up 8 bases; unmatched junction bases: 13. This CDR3 reads CASSKDRGLSKGYTF. The CDR3 bases are TGTGCCAGCAGCAAGGACAGGGGCCTCAGCAAAGGCTACACCTTC.

The V gene is TRBV30, the J gene TRBJ2-1; tentatively, D is TRBD2 (7 bases). V lost 2 bases and J 3 bases, leaving 14 bases between the germline ends. The length of the CDR3 is 15 residues. Germline V lookup: CDR1 GTSNPN, CDR2 SVGIG (reference sequence). CDR3 sequence reads: CAWSTGRGLYNEQFF. CDR3 nucleotides: TGTGCCTGGAGTACAGGGCGGGGGCTCTACAATGAGCAGTTCTTC. Together with reference TRBV30 and TRBJ2-1, the CDR3 gives the full variable domain: SQTIHQWPATLVQPVGSPLSLECTVEGTSNPNLYWYRQAAGRGLQLLFYSVGIGQISSEVPQNLSASRPQDRQFILSSKKLLLSDSGFYLCAWSTGRGLYNEQFFGPGTRLTVL.

J is TRBJ2-7 and V is TRBV7-6; D is perhaps TRBD2 (7 bases). The CDR3 contains 15 residues. In germline, CDR1 is SGHVS, CDR2 FNYEAQ. V shed 2 bases and J shed 2 bases, with 13 bases lying between them. DNA for the CDR3: TGTGCCAGCAGCTTAAGGGGGGGCGGCGCCTACGAGCAGTACTTC. Its translation is CASSLRGGGAYEQYF.

V and J are TRBV28 and TRBJ1-5; 10 bases are a match to TRBD1. The CDR3 totals 15 residues. The J segment lost 4 bases and the V segment lost 6 bases, leaving 6 bases of the junction unmatched. CDR1 MDHEN and CDR2 SYDVKM come from the germline V gene. The CDR3 nucleotides are TGTGCCAGCAGGCCCACGGGACAGGGGAATCAGCCCCAGCATTTT. Its translation: CASRPTGQGNQPQHF.

The chain couples TRBV7-8 to TRBJ2-7; the D gene is possibly TRBD2 (5 bases). The CDR3 is 14 residues long. The germline V gene has CDR1 SGHVS and CDR2 FQNEAQ. V was trimmed by 3 bases and J by 2 bases, leaving 11 bases between them. This chain's CDR3 is CASSFRGFPYEQYF. The CDR3, as DNA: TGTGCCAGCAGCTTTCGAGGGTTCCCCTACGAGCAGTACTTC.

In the case of this clone: The conserved final phenylalanine or tryptophan is absent from the CDR3, which likely points to a read error. The rearrangement uses TRBV27 and TRBJ1-2; D is unresolved. The DNA end is more similar to TRBJ2-7, so the J call may be wrong. Germline V lookup: CDR1 MNHEY, CDR2 SMNVEV (reference sequence). The CDR3 contains 9 residues. CDR3 loop: CASSSRQYN. CDR3 nucleotides: TGTGCCAGCAGTTCACGACAGTACAAC.

V gene TRBV5-1 combines with J gene TRBJ2-2; 10 bases are a match to TRBD1. The CDR3 totals 15 residues. Trimming removed 4 bases from V and 9 bases from J; junction bases left unmatched: 9. CDR1 is SGHRS, CDR2 YFSETQ, per germline. The CDR3 is CASSIGQGEWRELFF. CDR3 bases: TGCGCCAGCAGCATAGGACAGGGGGAATGGAGGGAGCTGTTTTTT.

Written as DNA, the CDR3 is TGTGCCAGCAGCCCCCCCCCGGGACAGGGCTACGAGCAGTACTTC. Protein: CASSPPPGQGYEQYF. The rearrangement joins TRBV7-8 to TRBJ2-7; 9 positions match TRBD1. The CDR3 contains 15 residues. Germline loops: CDR1 SGHVS, CDR2 FQNEAQ. After removal of 5 bases from V and 3 bases from J, the junction contained 8 bases not matched to a gene.

The rearrangement uses TRBV4-1 and TRBJ1-1; D is perhaps TRBD1 (6 bases). The V end lost 4 bases, the J end lost 3 bases, and 12 bases lay between the germline ends. This CDR3 has 14 residues. Looked up from germline, CDR1 is MGHRA and CDR2 is YSYEKL. The CDR3, as DNA: TGCGCCAGCAGCCGTAACAGGGTGGACACTGAAGCTTTCTTT. This gives the protein CASSRNRVDTEAFF.

This sequence joins TRBV27 and TRBJ2-1, with 11 bases matching TRBD2. V lost 8 bases, J lost 6 bases, and 6 bases stayed unmatched. CDR3 length equals 14 residues. In germline, CDR1 is MNHEY, CDR2 SMNVEV (reference sequence). The CDR3 is CASASSGGRNEQFF. CDR3 DNA: TGTGCCAGCGCCTCTAGCGGGGGGCGCAATGAGCAGTTCTTC.

V is TRBV4-1 and J is TRBJ2-1; TRBD2 might be the D (6 bases). Germline CDR1 and CDR2: MGHRA and YSYEKL. CDR3 length: 13 amino acids. The V and J ends lost 8 bases and 8 bases respectively, with 16 bases between them. The CDR3 spells CASALPLAHEQFF. The CDR3 DNA sequence: TGCGCCAGCGCCCTCCCACTAGCCCATGAGCAGTTCTTC.

This chain joins TRBV10-2 and TRBJ1-5; D ambiguous. The V gene lost 4 bases and the J gene lost 0 bases, with 19 bases spanning the gap. CDR3 length: 18 residues. Germline V CDR1 and CDR2: WSHSY, SAAADI. CDR3: CASSASSFGVDSNQPQHF. DNA for the CDR3: TGCGCCAGCAGTGCGAGTTCGTTCGGGGTCGATAGCAATCAGCCCCAGCATTTT.

V and J are TRBV10-3 and TRBJ2-1; D gene uncertain. The germline CDR1 and CDR2 sequences are ENHRY and SYGVKD. The CDR3 spans 13 residues. The V end was cut by 0 bases, the J end by 11 bases, with 11 bases between. In DNA form, the CDR3 reads TGTGCCATCAGTGAGTCGACTTCGGAAAAGCAGTTCTTC. Encoded protein: CAISESTSEKQFF.

This chain connects TRBV18 to TRBJ2-3; 8 bases align to TRBD2. The germline CDR1 and CDR2 sequences are KGHSH and LQKENI. There are 14 residues in the CDR3. V gave up 3 bases and J gave up 13 bases; unmatched junction bases: 12. DNA of the CDR3: TGTGCCAGCTCACCGGCCGCATTAGCGGGGAGAAAGTATTTT. It yields the protein CASSPAALAGRKYF.

The table lists this clone with a count of one. This chain links TRBV27 with TRBJ2-7; the match to TRBD2 covers 10 bases. The CDR3 covers 16 residues. Germline loops: CDR1 MNHEY, CDR2 SMNVEV (reference sequence). V lost 1 base and J lost 2; bases outside the gene matches: 5. The CDR3 protein is CASSLYPSGSTYEQYF. CDR3 sequence (DNA): TGTGCCAGCAGTTTATATCCTAGCGGGAGCACCTACGAGCAGTACTTC.

This clone was found a few times. This sequence joins TRBV4-1 and TRBJ1-6, with 9 bases lining up with TRBD1. Germline V lookup: CDR1 MGHRA, CDR2 YSYEKL. This CDR3 contains 15 residues. V shed 4 bases, J shed 10 bases, and the junction held 8 bases outside the gene matches. The CDR3 DNA reads TGCGCCAGCAGCCGCGGGACAGGGCAGAGGTCACCCCTCCACTTT. Protein sequence: CASSRGTGQRSPLHF.

The chain combines TRBV7-6 with TRBJ1-1; 8 bases line up with TRBD1. Germline V lookup: CDR1 SGHVS, CDR2 FNYEAQ. The CDR3 extends over 16 amino acids. With V trimmed by 4 bases and J by 5 bases, 12 bases remained unmatched. CDR3 in amino acids: CASSSTTGVGGTEAFF. The DNA for the CDR3 is TGTGCCAGCAGCTCCACGACAGGGGTCGGTGGGACTGAAGCTTTCTTT.

The J gene is TRBJ1-5, the V gene TRBV30; no clear D. V was trimmed by 1 base and J by 2 bases, leaving 6 bases between them. The V gene's germline CDR1 is GTSNPN and CDR2 SVGIG (reference sequence). The CDR3 has 13 residues. CDR3 sequence reads: CAWSGAGNQPQHF. The CDR3 DNA reads as TGTGCCTGGAGTGGTGCAGGCAATCAGCCCCAGCATTTT.

This chain connects TRBV7-9 to TRBJ2-2; TRBD1 matches at 7 bases. Trimming at V came to 5 bases and at J to 1 base, leaving 7 bases not matched to a gene. The V gene's germline CDR1 is SEHNR and CDR2 FQNEAQ (reference sequence). The CDR3 is 16 residues long. CDR3 sequence (DNA): TGTGCCAGCAGCCATGACAGGGTGGTGAACACCGGGGAGCTGTTTTTT. This translates into CASSHDRVVNTGELFF.

The rearrangement uses TRBV27 and TRBJ2-7; 8 bases are a match to TRBD2. The ends lost 4 bases at V and 3 bases at J; junction bases unmatched: 2. Germline V gene sequence: CDR1 MNHEY, CDR2 SMNVEV (reference sequence). This CDR3 is built from 13 residues. CDR3 sequence: CASSYTSGYEQYF. CDR3 nucleotides: TGTGCCAGCAGTTATACTAGCGGCTACGAGCAGTACTTC.

The chain combines TRBV7-9 with TRBJ2-3; D uncertain. This CDR3 spans 14 amino acids. Germline lookup yields CDR1 SEHNR and CDR2 FQNEAQ (reference sequence). Between the trimmed V and J ends, which lost 6 bases and 2 bases, there was a span of 12 bases. The CDR3 sequence: CASSPHYSTDTQYF. The CDR3, as DNA: TGTGCCAGCAGTCCACATTATTCCACAGATACGCAGTATTTT.

The V and J genes are TRBV4-1 and TRBJ2-7; the match to TRBD1 covers 11 bases. Germline loops: CDR1 MGHRA, CDR2 YSYEKL. Trimming at V came to 2 bases and at J to 7 bases, leaving 10 bases not matched to a gene. The CDR3 extends over 16 amino acids. The CDR3 DNA follows: TGCGCCAGCAGCCAATATTCCGGGACAGGGGGTGGGGAGCAGTACTTC. This codes for CASSQYSGTGGGEQYF.

This clone has only a few counts. The chain is built from TRBV25-1 and TRBJ2-2; D perhaps matches TRBD2 (5 bases). CDR1 is MGHDK, CDR2 SYGVNS, per germline. This CDR3 spans 14 amino acids. V was clipped by 4 bases and J by 3 bases, with 9 bases between them. Written as DNA, the CDR3 is TGTGCCAGCAGTGGAGGGTTGGACACCGGGGAGCTGTTTTTT. Translation gives CASSGGLDTGELFF.

V gene TRBV4-1 combines with J gene TRBJ2-3, with a weak D call TRBD2 (5 bases). Trimming removed 4 bases from V and 1 base from J, with 15 bases in between. From germline, CDR1 is MGHRA and CDR2 YSYEKL. The CDR3 sequence is 16 residues long. The CDR3 DNA reads as TGCGCCAGCAGCCCCCTATGGGAGACTGGCACAGATACGCAGTATTTT. Translating it yields CASSPLWETGTDTQYF.

This clone has just one count. The rearrangement joins TRBV7-2 to TRBJ2-3, with 7 positions matching TRBD1. This CDR3 region has 17 residues. Per germline, CDR1 SGHTA and CDR2 FQGNSA. V was pared by 1 base and J by 4 bases, with 11 bases of the junction left unmatched. The CDR3 protein is CASSLEGASSFADTQYF. In DNA, the CDR3 is TGTGCCAGCAGCTTAGAGGGGGCTAGCTCGTTCGCAGATACGCAGTATTTT.

V usage is TRBV19 and J usage is TRBJ2-7; a possible D gene is TRBD2 (7 bases). Trimming pared 7 bases from V and 2 bases from J, leaving 18 bases between. CDR1 LNHDA and CDR2 SQIVND come from the germline V gene (reference sequence). The CDR3 length is 15 residues. CDR3 DNA sequence: TGTGCCAGTAAAAGGGCGGGGGCGAGTCCCTACGAGCAGTACTTC. Protein sequence: CASKRAGASPYEQYF.

In this sample, this clone turned up once. V and J are TRBV5-1 and TRBJ1-5, with D possibly TRBD1 on 6 matching bases. Germline loops: CDR1 SGHRS, CDR2 YFSETQ. The length of the CDR3 is 14 residues. V was pared by 5 bases and J by 1 base, with 10 bases between. CDR3 sequence: CASSPGESNQPQHF. CDR3 in DNA: TGCGCCAGCAGTCCAGGGGAGAGCAATCAGCCCCAGCATTTT.

The V call is TRBV28, the J call TRBJ1-2; tentative D call: TRBD1 (6 bases). Per germline, CDR1 MDHEN and CDR2 SYDVKM. This CDR3 is 13 amino acids long. V was shortened by 8 bases and J by 2 bases, with 12 bases between the two germline ends. This chain's CDR3 is CASLRDKNYGYTF. The CDR3, as DNA: TGTGCCAGCCTACGGGACAAGAACTATGGCTACACCTTC.

The chain combines TRBV5-1 with TRBJ2-2; TRBD1 matches at 10 bases. Germline CDR1 is SGHRS and CDR2 is YFSETQ. The V gene end was trimmed by 3 bases and the J gene end by 3 bases; junction bases not matched to a gene: 5. The CDR3 has 16 amino acids. CDR3 sequence reads: CASSWAGTGDTGELFF. CDR3 coding DNA: TGCGCCAGCAGCTGGGCCGGGACAGGGGACACCGGGGAGCTGTTTTTT.

The chain has TRBV28 and TRBJ1-2; D remains unclear. The CDR3 contains 16 residues. The V end lost 6 bases, the J end lost 6 bases, and 23 bases lay between the germline ends. Germline CDR1 MDHEN, CDR2 SYDVKM. CDR3 sequence (DNA): TGTGCCAGCAGCGACCTCGTGGACCCAGGAGGTAATGGCTACACCTTC. Encoded protein: CASSDLVDPGGNGYTF.

This chain connects TRBV19 to TRBJ2-5; 9 nucleotides agree with TRBD1. CDR1 is LNHDA, CDR2 SQIVND, per germline (reference sequence). This CDR3 has 14 residues. With V trimmed by 1 base and J by 3 bases, 0 bases remained unmatched. Here the CDR3 DNA reads TGTGCCAGTAGTATAGGGACAGGGGAAGAGACCCAGTACTTC. Translated: CASSIGTGEETQYF.